Following are 3 T cell receptor beta chains from one sample sequenced in a study of beta chain features in type 1 diabetes. Whole-study results and caveats: In every one of the four CD4+ subsets, TCRB CDR3s were moderately but significantly shorter in Type 1 diabetes patients.

These receptors have no identified antigens. Of the isolated RNA, all was reverse transcribed, and so the sequenced material was expressed TCRB transcripts. Profiled with immunoSEQ multiplex PCR; TCRdb holds only in-frame clones, not every one. The sample includes hundreds of thousands of clones, about 14% of them seen just once. The sample consisted of naive CD4+ T cells from blood. Receptor source: a man aged 18 to 35 with type 1 diabetes.

As concerns this clone: Other DNA sequences in the same sample also yield this CDR3. The V gene is TRBV30, the J gene TRBJ1-3; D remains unclear. Trimming took off 3 bases at V and 4 bases at J, with 7 bases between the two ends. CDR1 is GTSNPN, CDR2 SVGIG, per germline (reference sequence). This CDR3 is 12 amino acids long. Here the CDR3 reads CAWSAGGNTIYF. CDR3 DNA: TGTGCCTGGAGCGCGGGGGGAAACACCATATATTTT.

The sample holds a few counts of this clone. The gene calls are TRBV29-1 and TRBJ1-1; D is uncertain. V lost 4 bases, J lost 6 bases, and 9 bases lay in between. Germline V gene data show CDR1 as SQVTM and CDR2 as ANQGSEA. The CDR3 runs to 11 residues. The CDR3 nucleotides read TGCAGCGTTGCGCAGTCCCCTGAAGCTTTCTTT. Residues: CSVAQSPEAFF.

There are a few counts of this clone. The chain uses TRBV27 and TRBJ2-3; D remains ambiguous. The CDR3 totals 13 residues. CDR1 and CDR2 from the germline V gene are MNHEY and SMNVEV (reference sequence). Trimming took off 5 bases at V and 3 bases at J, with 9 bases between the two ends. CDR3 bases: TGTGCCAGCAGTCGCTACACTACAGATACGCAGTATTTT. Translation: CASSRYTTDTQYF.